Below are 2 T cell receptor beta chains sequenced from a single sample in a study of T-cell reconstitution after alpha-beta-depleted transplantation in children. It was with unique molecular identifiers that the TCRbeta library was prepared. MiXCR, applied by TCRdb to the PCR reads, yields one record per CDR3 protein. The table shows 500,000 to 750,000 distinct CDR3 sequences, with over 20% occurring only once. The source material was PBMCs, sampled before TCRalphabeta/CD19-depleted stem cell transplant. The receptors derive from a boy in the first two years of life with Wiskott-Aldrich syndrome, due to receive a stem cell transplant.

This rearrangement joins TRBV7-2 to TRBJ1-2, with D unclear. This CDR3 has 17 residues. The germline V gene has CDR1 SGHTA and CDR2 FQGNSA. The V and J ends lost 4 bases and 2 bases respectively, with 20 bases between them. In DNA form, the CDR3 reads TGTGCCAGCAGCTATGTTTGGAGGGTGGAAGAAAACTATGGCTACACCTTC. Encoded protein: CASSYVWRVEENYGYTF.

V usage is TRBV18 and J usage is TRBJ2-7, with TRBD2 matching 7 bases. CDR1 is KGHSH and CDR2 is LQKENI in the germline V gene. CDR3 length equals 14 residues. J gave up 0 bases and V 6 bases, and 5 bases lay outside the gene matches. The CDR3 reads CASSGGSRSYEQYF. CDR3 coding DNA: TGTGCCAGCTCCGGCGGGAGTCGCTCCTACGAGCAGTACTTC.